The 8 T cell receptor beta chains presented below share a single source sample, sequenced in a study of regulatory T cells in long-lasting Graves disease. The time point denotes: persistent/refractory GD, antithyroid drugs over 5 years with positive TRAb. Preparation of the TCR library used RNA extracted from PBMCs. Library construction for TCR beta used iRepertoire HTBI primers and Arm-PCR of CDR3 regions. TCRdb re-derived calls from the multiplex PCR reads in MiXCR, one entry per CDR3 protein. Here the sample spans 400,000 to 450,000 distinct CDR3 sequences, about a quarter being singletons. The specimen was peripheral blood mononuclear cells (PBMCs), collected when the disease was refractory, from a patient treated with antithyroid drugs. The source of these receptors is a female donor with Graves disease.

This clonotype has a handful of counts. The gene calls are TRBV5-1 and TRBJ1-1; the match to TRBD1 covers 7 bases. The V gene end was trimmed by 4 bases and the J gene end by 5 bases; junction bases not matched to a gene: 14. The CDR3 contains 16 residues. Per the germline V gene, CDR1 is SGHRS and CDR2 is YFSETQ. For the CDR3, the DNA is TGCGCCAGCAGCCCCCCATACAGGGGAACGAAGACTGAAGCTTTCTTT. Amino acid sequence: CASSPPYRGTKTEAFF.

This clonotype was seen only a few times. J is TRBJ1-2 and V is TRBV7-9, with TRBD1 as a possible D gene (6 bases). Between the trimmed V and J ends, which lost 5 bases and 4 bases, there was a span of 26 bases. The CDR3 loop spans 18 amino acids. From germline, CDR1 is SEHNR and CDR2 FQNEAQ (reference sequence). The CDR3 spells CASSPSSTPGQGGYGYTF. In nucleotides, the CDR3 is TGTGCCAGCAGCCCCAGTTCAACACCGGGACAAGGGGGCTATGGCTACACCTTC.

This clonotype was seen a few times. This chain links TRBV25-1 with TRBJ2-5; TRBD1 aligns across 8 bases. The trim removed 1 base at V and 3 bases at J, leaving 4 bases unmatched. Germline CDR1 reads MGHDK; CDR2 reads SYGVNS. The CDR3 length is 15 residues. CDR3 sequence: CASSESGQGKETQYF. CDR3 nucleotide sequence: TGTGCCAGCAGTGAATCCGGACAGGGCAAAGAGACCCAGTACTTC.

The chain recombines TRBV19 with TRBJ2-7, with 9 positions matching TRBD2. V gave up 1 base and J gave up 5 bases; unmatched junction bases: 12. The CDR3 contains 17 residues. From germline, CDR1 is LNHDA and CDR2 SQIVND (reference sequence). CDR3 nucleotides: TGTGCCAGTAGTATAGCCTCGCGCGGGAGGGCCGGGGACGAGCAGTACTTC. It is translated as CASSIASRGRAGDEQYF.

The chain is built from TRBV4-1 and TRBJ1-1; D unclear. Germline V lookup: CDR1 MGHRA, CDR2 YSYEKL. With 3 bases removed from V and 1 base from J, the gap between germline ends came to 9 bases. CDR3 length: 14 amino acids. The CDR3 is CASSQEGPNTEAFF. The CDR3 DNA sequence: TGCGCCAGCAGCCAGGAAGGGCCGAACACTGAAGCTTTCTTT.

This clonotype was found many times. The rearrangement joins TRBV15 to TRBJ1-4, with TRBD1 matching 8 bases. Germline CDR1 LNHNV, CDR2 YYDKDF (reference sequence). The CDR3 is 16 amino acids. J lost 2 bases, V lost 0 bases, and 2 bases had no gene match. The CDR3 loop reads CATSRETGATNEKLFF. The CDR3 region has the DNA TGTGCCACCAGCAGAGAGACAGGGGCGACTAATGAAAAACTGTTTTTT.

This clonotype was counted many times. The chain combines TRBV7-2 with TRBJ2-7; no definite D call. This CDR3 has 14 residues. V lost 1 base and J 0 bases, leaving 7 bases between the germline ends. Per germline, CDR1 SGHTA and CDR2 FQGNSA. CDR3 sequence: CASSLGPNSYEQYF. The CDR3 nucleotides read TGTGCCAGCAGCTTAGGGCCTAACTCCTACGAGCAGTACTTC.

On this clonotype: Since a much larger clone is just one base distant, this may be a read error. The rearrangement uses TRBV5-1 and TRBJ1-1; possible D gene TRBD1, 6 bases. This CDR3 is 15 amino acids long. Germline loops: CDR1 SGHRS, CDR2 YFSETQ. This chain's CDR3 is CASSLDAGARTGAFF. The CDR3 DNA reads TGCGCCAGCAGCTTGGATGCGGGGGCGCGGACTGGAGCTTTCTTT.